This T cell receptor beta chain originates from a study of blood T cell repertoires in COVID-19. Looked up from germline, CDR1 is DFQATT and CDR2 is SNEGSKA (reference sequence). V dropped 1 base and J dropped 11 bases, with 11 bases sitting between them. CDR3 length: 11 residues. The table came from immunoSEQ multiplex PCR; TCRdb's copy has only in-frame clones and leaves some out. The repertoire holds about 240,000 clones, about 89% seen once, with approximately 4.2% in the top ten. Clinical history reported by participants formed the basis on which cohorts were assigned. The chain carries TRBV20-1 and TRBJ1-1; no firm D call. The sequence was obtained from a woman aged 30 to 39 who had recovered from COVID-19. Sequencing used PBMCs or T cells enriched from blood (not recorded which). CDR3 loop: CSARVAMSAFF. Written as DNA, the CDR3 is TGCAGTGCTAGAGTCGCAATGAGTGCTTTCTTT.